The 12 T cell receptor beta chains presented below share a single source sample, sequenced in a study of cytomegalovirus exposure and HLA in healthy donors (dated by TCRdb to about 2017). The library relied on the immunoSEQ multiplex PCR assay. The multiplex PCR relied on a mix of 60 forward primers for TCR Vbeta segments and 13 reverse primers for TCR Jbeta segments. TCRdb took over this immuneACCESS table, retaining in-frame rearrangements with V and J assigned. Such tables are incomplete; in checked studies, under half of the missing clones stem from an unresolved V gene, and the remainder is unexplained. In this sample the table shows roughly 110,000 clones, approximately 76% of which occur a single time. The ten biggest clones cover roughly 2.3% of the sample. Sequenced material: PBMCs. The receptors stem from a man between 18 and 29 years old in good health and CMV-seronegative.

This rearrangement joins TRBV28 to TRBJ2-7; D possibly corresponds to TRBD2 (5 bases). The CDR3 spans 12 residues. Between the trimmed V and J ends, which lost 6 bases and 2 bases, there was a span of 8 bases. The germline CDR1 and CDR2 sequences are MDHEN and SYDVKM. As DNA, the CDR3 is TGTGCCAGCAGCTTGGGAGCCTACGAGCAGTACTTC. Translated: CASSLGAYEQYF. The full variable domain, completed using reference TRBV28 and TRBJ2-7, is DVKVTQSSRYLVKRTGEKVFLECVQDMDHENMFWYRQDPGLGLRLIYFSYDVKMKEKGDIPEGYSVSREKKERFSLILESASTNQTSMYLCASSLGAYEQYFGPGTRLTVT.

V is TRBV18 and J is TRBJ2-7; unclear D gene. The germline CDR1 and CDR2 sequences are KGHSH and LQKENI. The CDR3 is 12 residues long. Trimming left V 6 bases short and J 0 bases short, with 6 bases between. The CDR3 reads CASSPSSYEQYF. DNA for the CDR3: TGTGCCAGCTCCCCCAGCTCCTACGAGCAGTACTTC. The entire variable domain, with the rest obtained from reference TRBV18 and TRBJ2-7, is as follows: NAGVMQNPRHLVRRRGQEARLRCSPMKGHSHVYWYRQLPEEGLKFMVYLQKENIIDESGMPKERFSAEFPKEGPSILRIQQVVRGDSAAYFCASSPSSYEQYFGPGTRLTVT.

The rearrangement uses TRBV7-3 and TRBJ2-4; weak D call: TRBD2 (7 bases). Trimming stripped 5 bases from V and 9 bases from J, with 14 bases between. The CDR3 runs to 13 residues. Germline CDR1 is SGHTA and CDR2 is FQGTGA. The CDR3 region is CASSQGGVGIQYF. Written as DNA, the CDR3 is TGTGCCAGCAGCCAAGGGGGGGTGGGCATTCAGTACTTC.

The chain combines TRBV6-5 with TRBJ1-6, with 7 bases aligning to TRBD1. J gave up 5 bases and V 3 bases, and 1 base lay outside the gene matches. Germline V gene sequence: CDR1 MNHEY, CDR2 SVGAGI. The CDR3 runs to 14 residues. CDR3 amino acids: CASSYGTDNSPLHF. The CDR3, as DNA: TGTGCCAGCAGTTATGGGACAGATAATTCACCCCTCCACTTT.

This clone was detected a few times. The chain combines TRBV7-6 with TRBJ1-1, with D perhaps TRBD1 (5 bases). From germline, CDR1 is SGHVS and CDR2 FNYEAQ. V was trimmed by 5 bases and J by 5 bases, leaving 18 bases between them. This CDR3 has 15 residues. The CDR3 nucleotides read TGTGCCAGCAGCCCAGGCGGGGGATTAAGGACTGAAGCTTTCTTT. Translated: CASSPGGGLRTEAFF.

The chain employs TRBV6-1 and TRBJ1-1; D perhaps matches TRBD1 (5 bases). Trimming stripped 5 bases from V and 4 bases from J, with 14 bases between. Germline V gives CDR1 MNHNS, CDR2 SASEGT. The CDR3 covers 14 residues. The CDR3 DNA reads TGTGCCAGCAGTCCGGACATGACGGGCACTGAAGCTTTCTTT. Translating it yields CASSPDMTGTEAFF.

The rearrangement joins TRBV6-5 to TRBJ1-6; no reliable D call. Germline CDR1 MNHEY, CDR2 SVGAGI. The CDR3 totals 14 residues. The V gene lost 2 bases and the J gene lost 10 bases, with 12 bases spanning the gap. CDR3 coding DNA: TGTGCCAGCAGTTACCCGGCTAACGGGTCACCCCTCCACTTT. Its translation is CASSYPANGSPLHF.

This clone is medium-sized (0.01 to 0.1%) within its sample. The rearrangement uses TRBV4-3 and TRBJ2-3; 11 bases fit TRBD1. V dropped 0 bases and J dropped 4; count of bases not matched to a gene: 6. This CDR3 comprises 17 residues. Germline assignment: CDR1 LGHNA and CDR2 YSLEER. The CDR3 DNA sequence: TGCGCCAGCAGCCAAGATTCGGGACAGGGGGGGCCAGATACGCAGTATTTT. It translates to CASSQDSGQGGPDTQYF.

The chain joins TRBV7-6 to TRBJ2-7; a possible D gene is TRBD1 (5 bases). This CDR3 has 16 amino acids. Germline loops: CDR1 SGHVS, CDR2 FNYEAQ. The V end was cut by 5 bases, the J end by 3 bases, with 20 bases between. CDR3 sequence reads: CASSGHPGRFSYEQYF. CDR3 sequence (DNA): TGTGCCAGCAGCGGACACCCGGGCAGGTTTAGCTACGAGCAGTACTTC.

The J gene is TRBJ1-1, the V gene TRBV19; no clear D gene. Germline assignment: CDR1 LNHDA and CDR2 SQIVND (reference sequence). The V and J ends lost 5 bases and 0 bases respectively, with 10 bases between them. This CDR3 contains 14 residues. The CDR3 protein is CASSGGPVNTEAFF. CDR3 sequence (DNA): TGTGCCAGTAGTGGAGGCCCCGTGAACACTGAAGCTTTCTTT.

This clone occurred a few times. V is TRBV14 and J is TRBJ1-1; D unclear. The V end was cut by 1 base, the J end by 3 bases, with 6 bases between. This CDR3 contains 13 residues. Per germline, CDR1 SGHDN and CDR2 FVKESK. This chain's CDR3 is CASSQGRDTEAFF. The CDR3, as DNA: TGTGCCAGCAGCCAAGGTCGAGACACTGAAGCTTTCTTT.

This sequence joins TRBV29-1 and TRBJ1-2; possibly TRBD1 for D (5 bases). Germline V gene data show CDR1 as SQVTM and CDR2 as ANQGSEA. This CDR3 region has 10 residues. Trimming cost V 7 bases and J 6 bases, with 9 bases left between them. The CDR3: CSAGGDGYTF. In nucleotides, the CDR3 is TGCAGCGCCGGGGGGGATGGCTACACCTTC.